This T cell receptor (beta chain) emerged from a study of glioma-infiltrating T cells. Study-level points and caveats: Non-neoplastic patients had below-expected tissue-blood divergence, while all gliomas exceeded expectation. Only very few CDR3 sequences appeared in both tissue and blood.

Amplification of TCR alpha and beta CDR3 regions from RNA used iRepertoire nested multiplex PCR. Input was roughly 85-400 ng of tissue mRNA or PBMC total RNA. In TCRdb, the multiplex PCR reads were re-called with MiXCR into one record per CDR3 protein. The sample includes 95,000 to 110,000 distinct CDR3 sequences, around 30% of them seen just once. The CDR3 contains 16 residues. V lost 0 bases to trimming and J lost 2 bases, with 11 bases between them. CDR1 is SGHTA, CDR2 FQGNSA, per germline. On this clonotype: Its antigen remains unidentified.

The TCR originated in a human donor with low-grade glioma or glioblastoma, undergoing nonglioma brain surgery, or in good health (not recorded which). The sequenced sample was glioma tissue, nonneoplastic brain tissue, or PBMCs (not recorded which). The V and J genes are TRBV7-2 and TRBJ1-3; tentatively, D is TRBD1 (6 bases). CDR3 in amino acids: CASSLATGSTGNTIYF. DNA for the CDR3: TGTGCCAGCAGCTTAGCAACAGGGAGTACTGGAAACACCATATATTTT.